The 5 T cell receptor beta chains below come from one sample, sequenced in a study of cytomegalovirus exposure and HLA in healthy donors (TCRdb year 2017). The method was the immunoSEQ multiplex PCR assay. For the multiplex PCR, a mixture combining 60 forward primers for TCR Vbeta segments and 13 reverse primers for TCR Jbeta segments was used. The table comes from immuneACCESS by way of TCRdb, which keeps in-frame sequences with V and J called. Part of the clones is missing from these tables; in studies checked, under half for an unresolved V gene and the rest for unknown reasons. The sample data list around 120,000 clones, and roughly four fifths of these were observed just once. The leading ten clones occupy roughly 6.1% of the sample. The source material was PBMCs. The receptor source for this set is a woman aged 40 to 50 in good health and CMV-seronegative.

The gene calls are TRBV5-1 and TRBJ2-7; 7 bases are shared with TRBD1. CDR3 length: 14 residues. Germline CDR1 SGHRS, CDR2 YFSETQ. With V trimmed by 4 bases and J by 1 base, 5 bases remained unmatched. For the CDR3, the DNA is TGCGCCAGCAGCCAGGGGGAATGGTCCTACGAGCAGTACTTC. Amino acid sequence: CASSQGEWSYEQYF.

This chain uses TRBV27 with TRBJ1-5; the D gene is possibly TRBD1 (5 bases). CDR3 length equals 16 residues. V dropped 0 bases and J dropped 0 bases, with 9 bases sitting between them. The germline CDR1 and CDR2 sequences are MNHEY and SMNVEV (reference sequence). CDR3 region: CASSLSAGPSNQPQHF. The CDR3, as DNA: TGTGCCAGCAGTTTATCAGCGGGGCCTAGCAATCAGCCCCAGCATTTT.

The chain has TRBV4-1 and TRBJ2-1; TRBD2 agrees at 9 bases. This CDR3 is 16 amino acids long. The germline CDR1 and CDR2 sequences are MGHRA and YSYEKL. The junction had 6 bases not matched to a gene; V was cut back by 0 bases and J by 6 bases. CDR3: CASSQDLEAGGNEQFF. CDR3 nucleotide sequence: TGCGCCAGCAGCCAAGATCTGGAAGCGGGAGGCAATGAGCAGTTCTTC.

The V and J genes are TRBV7-8 and TRBJ2-1, with 14 nucleotides matching TRBD2. The CDR3 length is 20 residues. The ends lost 5 bases at V and 0 bases at J; junction bases unmatched: 12. CDR1 and CDR2 (germline): SGHVS, FQNEAQ. The CDR3 DNA sequence: TGTGCCAGCAGCAAGGCTCCGGGACTAGCGGGAGTCATCTCCTACAATGAGCAGTTCTTC. This translates into CASSKAPGLAGVISYNEQFF.

This clone appeared a few times. The rearrangement joins TRBV11-2 to TRBJ2-5; the D gene is possibly TRBD1 (6 bases). V gave up 5 bases and J gave up 3 bases, with 10 bases separating them. This CDR3 has 13 amino acids. The germline gives CDR1 SGHAT, CDR2 FQNNGV. The CDR3 is CASSLQGEETQYF. As DNA, the CDR3 is TGTGCCAGCAGCCTACAGGGAGAAGAGACCCAGTACTTC.